This T cell receptor beta chain is drawn from a study of chemoradiotherapy in HPV16-positive cancers. Study-level findings and limits: The functional HPV-specific definition rests on just two HPV16-positive patients.

The germline gives CDR1 SQVTM, CDR2 ANQGSEA. This CDR3 spans 12 amino acids. Trimming removed 7 bases from V and 6 bases from J, with 12 bases in between. On this clone: Antigen: not known.

Generated by immunoSEQ multiplex PCR, the TCRdb table keeps only in-frame clones and is missing some. The sample consists of roughly 14,000 clones, around four fifths of them appearing once. This clonotype was obtained from a human donor with HPV-associated anogenital cancer. Collection took place from a patient who underwent chemoradiotherapy. This chain joins TRBV29-1 and TRBJ1-4; D may be TRBD1 (6 bases). The CDR3 reads CSATGRDEKLFF. DNA of the CDR3: TGCAGCGCCACAGGGAGAGATGAAAAACTGTTTTTT. The whole variable domain, filled in from reference TRBV29-1 and TRBJ1-4, reads SAVISQKPSRDICQRGTSLTIQCQVDSQVTMMFWYRQQPGQSLTLIATANQGSEATYESGFVIDKFPISRPNLTFSTLTVSNMSPEDSSIYLCSATGRDEKLFFGSGTQLSVL.